These 4 T cell receptor beta chains originate from one sample sequenced in a study of T cells after yellow fever vaccination. Each CDR3 protein is one row after TCRdb ran MiXCR on the 5' RACE reads. The profile shows some 250,000 distinct CDR3 sequences, about 3.7% of them singletons. Material: PBMCs, obtained 15 days after the yellow fever booster vaccination. These receptors all stem from a man between 18 and 29 years old who received the YFV17D yellow fever vaccine.

There are many counts of this clonotype. The V call is TRBV3-1, the J call TRBJ2-3; D possibly corresponds to TRBD1 (6 bases). This CDR3 has 15 amino acids. Trimming removed 4 bases from V and 8 bases from J, with 19 bases in between. Germline values: CDR1 LGHDT, CDR2 YNNKEL (reference sequence). CDR3 sequence reads: CASSPSGDKEFTQYF. The CDR3 coding sequence is TGTGCCAGCAGCCCCTCCGGGGACAAGGAATTTACGCAGTATTTT.

This chain links TRBV19 with TRBJ2-3, with a possible D match to TRBD2 (5 bases). Germline V gene lookup returns CDR1 LNHDA and CDR2 SQIVND (reference sequence). Trimming cost V 3 bases and J 3 bases, with 10 bases left between them. The CDR3 sequence is 14 residues long. Here the CDR3 reads CASSIEGSTDTQYF. The CDR3, as DNA: TGTGCCAGTAGTATCGAGGGCAGTACAGATACGCAGTATTTT.

This clonotype was seen many times. CDR3 DNA: TGCGCCAGCAGCTTTGACGGAAGGTCACAGGTTTATGGCTACACCTTC. It translates to CASSFDGRSQVYGYTF. The chain is built from TRBV5-1 and TRBJ1-2; a weak D match, TRBD1 (5 bases). This CDR3 has 16 residues. Germline lookup yields CDR1 SGHRS and CDR2 YFSETQ. V dropped 2 bases and J dropped 5 bases, with 19 bases sitting between them.

In this sample, this clonotype turned up many times. The V and J genes are TRBV3-1 and TRBJ2-5; D is undetermined. The V end was cut by 1 base, the J end by 0 bases, with 6 bases between. There are 14 residues in the CDR3. The germline gives CDR1 LGHDT, CDR2 YNNKEL (reference sequence). This chain's CDR3 is CASSQGPYQETQYF. DNA of the CDR3: TGTGCCAGCAGCCAAGGACCGTACCAAGAGACCCAGTACTTC.